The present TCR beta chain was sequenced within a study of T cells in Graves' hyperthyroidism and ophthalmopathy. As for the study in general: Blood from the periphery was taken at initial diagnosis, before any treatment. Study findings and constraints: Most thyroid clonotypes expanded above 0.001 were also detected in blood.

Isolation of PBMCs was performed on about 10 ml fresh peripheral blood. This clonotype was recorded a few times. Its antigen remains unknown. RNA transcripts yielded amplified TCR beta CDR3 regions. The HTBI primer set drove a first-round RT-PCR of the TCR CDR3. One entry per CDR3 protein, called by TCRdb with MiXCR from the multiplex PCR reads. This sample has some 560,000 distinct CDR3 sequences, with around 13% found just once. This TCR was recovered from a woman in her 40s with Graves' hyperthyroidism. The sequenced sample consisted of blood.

CDR3 bases: TGCAGTGCGCCCGACAGGGGCGGCACTGAAGCTTTCTTT. It encodes CSAPDRGGTEAFF. This chain connects TRBV20-1 to TRBJ1-1; 8 nucleotides line up with TRBD1. The CDR3 length is 13 residues. Germline assignment: CDR1 DFQATT and CDR2 SNEGSKA (reference sequence). Trimming cost V 6 bases and J 4 bases; bases outside gene matches: 7.